These 13 T cell receptor beta chains share one sample of origin, sequenced in a study of blood T cell repertoires in COVID-19 (dated by TCRdb to 2020 to 2021). The library was prepared using the immunoSEQ multiplex PCR assay. TCRdb obtained this table from immuneACCESS and retained in-frame rearrangements with V and J assigned. These tables miss some clones; where compared with another copy, unresolved V genes account for less than half of the shortfall, and the remainder is unexplained. For this sample the table gives about 55,000 clones, of which 70% to 85% were detected only once. Jointly, the top ten make up 9.5% to 13% of the sample. Sequenced: peripheral blood. These receptors originate from an elderly man with COVID-19, enrolled during active disease.

The chain recombines TRBV6-1 with TRBJ1-4; 9 nucleotides line up with TRBD1. The CDR3 loop spans 15 amino acids. Trimming took 2 bases from V and 6 from J; bases not matched to a gene: 4. Germline assignment: CDR1 MNHNS and CDR2 SASEGT. The CDR3 DNA follows: TGTGCCAGCAGTGAACCGGGACAGGGAGATGAAAAACTGTTTTTT. As protein: CASSEPGQGDEKLFF.

V usage is TRBV29-1 and J usage is TRBJ2-5; D gene uncertain. The germline V gene encodes CDR1 SQVTM and CDR2 ANQGSEA. The CDR3 spans 11 residues. V lost 3 bases and J 2 bases, leaving 4 bases between the germline ends. The CDR3 nucleotides are TGCAGCGTTGACAGTCAAGAGACCCAGTACTTC. It yields the protein CSVDSQETQYF.

V usage is TRBV5-6 and J usage is TRBJ2-7, with TRBD1 matching 9 bases. The CDR3 spans 16 residues. Germline CDR1 SGHDT, CDR2 YYEEEE. Trimming took 3 bases from V and 5 from J; bases not matched to a gene: 12. This chain's CDR3 is CASSYALGQGGDEQYV. The CDR3 bases are TGTGCCAGCAGCTATGCCCTGGGACAGGGCGGGGACGAGCAGTACGTC.

The chain links TRBV5-4 to TRBJ1-5; D possibly corresponds to TRBD1 (6 bases). The CDR3 has 14 residues. The germline V and J ends were trimmed by 0 bases and 7 bases, with 11 bases remaining between them. Germline CDR1 reads SGHNT; CDR2 reads YYREEE (reference sequence). The CDR3 DNA follows: TGTGCCAGCAGCTTGGAGGGGGTCAGGCAGCCCCAGCATTTT. It translates to CASSLEGVRQPQHF.

The count of this clone is one. This sequence joins TRBV29-1 and TRBJ2-1; 14 bases are a match to TRBD2. The CDR3 contains 15 residues. Germline CDR1 SQVTM, CDR2 ANQGSEA. Unmatched junction bases numbered 2, after V lost 3 bases and J lost 4 bases. CDR3 region: CSVEGTSGGYNEQFF. For the CDR3, the DNA is TGCAGCGTTGAGGGGACTAGCGGGGGTTACAATGAGCAGTTCTTC.

The rearrangement links TRBV19 to TRBJ1-2, with 7 nucleotides matching TRBD1. The ends lost 3 bases at V and 8 bases at J; junction bases unmatched: 15. This CDR3 is built from 16 residues. The germline V gene has CDR1 LNHDA and CDR2 SQIVND (reference sequence). CDR3 residues: CASSIGLTGPEEGYTF. CDR3 DNA sequence: TGTGCCAGTAGTATCGGGCTGACAGGGCCGGAAGAGGGCTACACCTTC. The whole variable domain, remainder taken from reference TRBV19 and TRBJ1-2, is DGGITQSPKYLFRKEGQNVTLSCEQNLNHDAMYWYRQDPGQGLRLIYYSQIVNDFQKGDIAEGYSVSREKKESFPLTVTSAQKNPTAFYLCASSIGLTGPEEGYTFGSGTRLTVV.

The chain has TRBV19 and TRBJ2-3; TRBD2 is a possible D gene (6 bases). In germline, CDR1 is LNHDA, CDR2 SQIVND (reference sequence). The CDR3 is made up of 13 amino acids. Trimming stripped 7 bases from V and 3 bases from J, with 11 bases between. The CDR3 sequence is CASKRRETDTQYF. As DNA, the CDR3 is TGTGCCAGTAAAAGGCGGGAAACAGATACGCAGTATTTT. Filled out from reference TRBV19 and TRBJ2-3, the complete variable domain reads DGGITQSPKYLFRKEGQNVTLSCEQNLNHDAMYWYRQDPGQGLRLIYYSQIVNDFQKGDIAEGYSVSREKKESFPLTVTSAQKNPTAFYLCASKRRETDTQYFGPGTRLTVL.

This clone was observed a few times. The chain carries TRBV5-1 and TRBJ1-5; the D is unclear. The CDR3 extends over 14 amino acids. Germline CDR1 reads SGHRS; CDR2 reads YFSETQ. V dropped 2 bases and J dropped 8 bases, with 14 bases sitting between them. For the CDR3, the DNA is TGCGCCAGCAGCTTTTATGAGGGCCGGGAGCCCCAGCATTTT. This sequence encodes CASSFYEGREPQHF. The full variable domain, with the rest looked up from reference TRBV5-1 and TRBJ1-5, is KAGVTQTPRYLIKTRGQQVTLSCSPISGHRSVSWYQQTPGQGLQFLFEYFSETQRNKGNFPGRFSGRQFSNSRSEMNVSTLELGDSALYLCASSFYEGREPQHFGDGTRLSIL.

This clone occurred a few times. The V call is TRBV6-2 or TRBV6-3, the J call TRBJ1-5; D not resolved. There are 15 residues in the CDR3. CDR1 is MNHEY and CDR2 is SVGEGT in the germline V gene. With 5 bases removed from V and 1 base from J, the gap between germline ends came to 12 bases. CDR3 nucleotides: TGTGCCAGCAGTCCCCGATGGCACAGCAATCAGCCCCAGCATTTT. Its translation: CASSPRWHSNQPQHF.

J is TRBJ1-5 and V is TRBV6-5; D is possibly TRBD1 (5 bases). The germline V gene encodes CDR1 MNHEY and CDR2 SVGAGI. With 2 bases removed from V and 2 bases from J, the gap between germline ends came to 10 bases. The CDR3 runs 15 residues. CDR3 region: CASSYTGLGNQPQHF. The CDR3 region has the DNA TGTGCCAGCAGTTACACGGGACTCGGCAATCAGCCCCAGCATTTT.

This clone was counted between two and nine times. The V and J genes are TRBV5-6 and TRBJ2-2, with a tentative D call TRBD1 (5 bases). Deletions cut 2 bases from V and 5 bases from J, with 16 bases between. Germline V gene lookup returns CDR1 SGHDT and CDR2 YYEEEE. This CDR3 is 16 amino acids long. In DNA, the CDR3 is TGTGCCAGCAGCTTTCCTAGACAGCTAGAAACCGGGGAGCTGTTTTTT. It encodes CASSFPRQLETGELFF.

The V call is TRBV5-8, the J call TRBJ1-3; D is possibly TRBD1 (5 bases). Trimming stripped 4 bases from V and 3 bases from J, with 11 bases between. The germline V gene has CDR1 SGHTS and CDR2 YDEGEE. This CDR3 contains 14 residues. The chain's CDR3 is CASSLRDYGNTIYF. In nucleotides, the CDR3 is TGTGCCAGCAGCCTCCGGGACTATGGAAACACCATATATTTT.

This clone has only a few counts. This chain links TRBV4-3 with TRBJ2-1; D ambiguous. The germline V and J ends were trimmed by 0 bases and 7 bases, with 16 bases remaining between them. The germline gives CDR1 LGHNA, CDR2 YSLEER. This CDR3 contains 16 residues. CDR3 in DNA: TGCGCCAGCAGCCAAGAGTTTTTAAGACTTTTTAATGAGCAGTTCTTC. Translation gives CASSQEFLRLFNEQFF.